This T cell receptor beta chain emerged from a study of T cell responses to AZD1222 COVID-19 vaccine. Regarding the study as a whole: At study baseline, merely five or six AZD1222 recipients were seropositive. Variant regions that are unmutated are reportedly the target of nearly half of spike-specific TCRs. Regions 160-218 and 743-854 dominated among vaccine-associated CD4 TCRs spanning spike.

Trimming pared 1 base from V and 8 bases from J, leaving 9 bases between. Per the germline V gene, CDR1 is SGHTA and CDR2 is FQGNSA. CDR3 length: 14 residues. The data were produced by immunoSEQ multiplex PCR, yet TCRdb's version contains in-frame clones alone and is incomplete. This sample carries 92,000 or so clones, nearly 90% of them seen once, and the ten largest clones take about 1.5%. Regarding this clone: Its antigen is unidentified.

The gene calls are TRBV7-2 and TRBJ1-6; TRBD1 might be the D (5 bases). Sequenced material: peripheral blood, taken on day 0 of AZD1222 vaccination. The receptor was derived from an adult in good health. CDR3 bases: TGTGCCAGCAGCTTAGTCAGGGCGGATTCACCCCTCCACTTT. Translated: CASSLVRADSPLHF. Drawing the rest from reference TRBV7-2 and TRBJ1-6, the complete variable domain is GAGVSQSPSNKVTEKGKDVELRCDPISGHTALYWYRQSLGQGLEFLIYFQGNSAPDKSGLPSDRFSAERTGGSVSTLTIQRTQQEDSAVYLCASSLVRADSPLHFGNGTRLTVT.